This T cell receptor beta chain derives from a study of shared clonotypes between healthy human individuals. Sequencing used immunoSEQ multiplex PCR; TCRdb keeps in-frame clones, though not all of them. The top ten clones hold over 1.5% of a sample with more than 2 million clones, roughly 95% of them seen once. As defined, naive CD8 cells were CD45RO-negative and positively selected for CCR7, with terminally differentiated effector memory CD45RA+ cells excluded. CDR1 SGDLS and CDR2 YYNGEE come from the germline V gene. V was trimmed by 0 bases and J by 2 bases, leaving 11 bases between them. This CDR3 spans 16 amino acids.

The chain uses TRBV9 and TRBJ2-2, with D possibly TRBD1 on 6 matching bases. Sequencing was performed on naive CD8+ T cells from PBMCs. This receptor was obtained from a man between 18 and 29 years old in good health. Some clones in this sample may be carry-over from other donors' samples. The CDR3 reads CASSVVGQINTGELFF. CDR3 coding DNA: TGTGCCAGCAGCGTAGTTGGACAGATTAACACCGGGGAGCTGTTTTTT.